This T cell receptor (beta chain) is drawn from a study of blood T cell repertoires in COVID-19. As for the study in general: The samples span acute and convalescent COVID-19 from the United States, Italy and Spain. From T cells, B-cell-depleted T cells, or PBMCs came the material, which was cDNA or gDNA.

The length of the CDR3 is 14 residues. CDR1 and CDR2 (germline): SGHRS, YFSETQ. With 2 bases clipped from V and 8 bases from J, the junction kept 6 bases outside the gene matches. Authors' analysis steps: Researchers report that nucleated cell counts were estimated from reference gene primer amplification. Libraries were prepared by immunoSEQ multiplex PCR; TCRdb keeps only in-frame clonotypes and omits some of them. D and trimming come from the DNA, and the V and J calls and clone size come from that table. Of about 300,000 clones in the sample, about nine tenths were seen once. V gene TRBV5-1 combines with J gene TRBJ1-2, with 10 bases identical to TRBD1. The sample consisted of peripheral blood. The clonotype comes from a man aged 18 to 30 with active or convalescent COVID-19. CDR3 residues: CASSLGTGAKGYTF. The CDR3 DNA is TGCGCCAGCAGCTTAGGGACAGGGGCAAAGGGCTACACCTTC. The entire variable domain, with the rest obtained from reference TRBV5-1 and TRBJ1-2, is as follows: KAGVTQTPRYLIKTRGQQVTLSCSPISGHRSVSWYQQTPGQGLQFLFEYFSETQRNKGNFPGRFSGRQFSNSRSEMNVSTLELGDSALYLCASSLGTGAKGYTFGSGTRLTVV.